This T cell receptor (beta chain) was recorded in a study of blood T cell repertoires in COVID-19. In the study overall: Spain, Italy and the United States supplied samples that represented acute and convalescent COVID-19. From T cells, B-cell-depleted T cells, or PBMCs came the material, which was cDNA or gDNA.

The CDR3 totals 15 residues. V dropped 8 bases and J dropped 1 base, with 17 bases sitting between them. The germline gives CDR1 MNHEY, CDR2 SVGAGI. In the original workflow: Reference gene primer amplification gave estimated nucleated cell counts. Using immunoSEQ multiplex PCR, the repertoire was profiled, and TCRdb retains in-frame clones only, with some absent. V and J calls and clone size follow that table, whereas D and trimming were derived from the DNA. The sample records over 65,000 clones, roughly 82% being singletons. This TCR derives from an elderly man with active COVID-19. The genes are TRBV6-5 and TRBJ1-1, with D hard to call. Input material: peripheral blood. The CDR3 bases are TGTGCCAGCCAACCCGGGTTCTCCTCGAACACTGAAGCTTTCTTT. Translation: CASQPGFSSNTEAFF.